The T cell receptor (beta chain) under discussion was sequenced for a study of blood T cell repertoires in COVID-19. CDR3 length: 12 residues. Looked up from germline, CDR1 is LGHDT and CDR2 is YNNKEL (reference sequence). V lost 4 bases, J lost 6 bases, and 10 bases lay in between. In the source study's methods: Amplified reference gene primers provided the basis for estimating nucleated cell counts. Generated by immunoSEQ multiplex PCR, the TCRdb table keeps only in-frame clones and is missing some. The V and J calls and the clone size are those of that table, but D and trimming were determined from the DNA. The sample gives about 170,000 clones, 80% to 95% of which show up once; about 4.5% is in the top ten.

Sequenced: peripheral blood. This sequence originates from a woman between 45 and 60 years old with acute or convalescent COVID-19. The chain joins TRBV3-1 (or the pseudogene TRBV3-2) to TRBJ2-7; D not certain. CDR3 residues: CASSRGPLEQYF. DNA for the CDR3: TGTGCCAGCAGCCGAGGCCCCCTCGAGCAGTACTTC.